The 16 T cell receptor beta chains below come from one sample, sequenced in a study of response to subunit inactivated influenza vaccine. TCRdb analysed the RT-PCR reads with MiXCR anew, one entry per CDR3 protein. The data contain 530,000 or so distinct CDR3 sequences, 14% of them singletons. The sample was PBMCs from blood, taken about 12 days after vaccination. Receptors were obtained from a middle-aged man who received an inactivated influenza vaccine.

This clonotype was picked up a small number of times. The junction departs from germline at one end; a sequencing error may be responsible. The gene calls are TRBV11-1 and TRBJ2-2; 11 nucleotides agree with TRBD2. Germline V gene lookup returns CDR1 SGHAT and CDR2 FQDESV (reference sequence). This CDR3 has 21 residues. The CDR3 DNA reads as TGTGCCAGCAGCATAGCGGGACTAGCGGCCAACGAACGTCGCGACACCGGGGAGCTGTTTTTT. It translates to CASSIAGLAANERRDTGELFF.

The rearrangement joins TRBV7-6 to TRBJ2-2; 11 bases fit TRBD2. Germline V gene lookup returns CDR1 SGHVS and CDR2 FNYEAQ. With 1 base clipped from V and 5 bases from J, the junction kept 3 bases outside the gene matches. There are 16 residues in the CDR3. The CDR3 sequence is CASSLEASGGTGELFF. The CDR3 region has the DNA TGTGCCAGCAGCTTAGAGGCTAGCGGGGGGACCGGGGAGCTGTTTTTT. Complete variable domain (other parts from reference TRBV7-6 and TRBJ2-2): GAGVSQSPRYKVTKRGQDVALRCDPISGHVSLYWYRQALGQGPEFLTYFNYEAQQDKSGLPNDRFSAERPEGSISTLTIQRTEQRDSAMYRCASSLEASGGTGELFFGEGSRLTVL.

The chain couples TRBV7-8 to TRBJ1-1; D not resolved. Germline V lookup: CDR1 SGHVS, CDR2 FQNEAQ. This CDR3 is built from 13 residues. V was trimmed by 1 base and J by 7 bases, leaving 10 bases between them. The DNA for the CDR3 is TGTGCCAGCAGCTTAGGTGGTGAGGTTGAAGCTTTCTTT. This sequence encodes CASSLGGEVEAFF.

The rearrangement joins TRBV6-2 or TRBV6-3 to TRBJ1-2; D is perhaps TRBD1 (6 bases). Between the trimmed V and J ends, which lost 5 bases and 8 bases, there was a span of 15 bases. CDR3 length: 13 residues. From germline, CDR1 is MNHEY and CDR2 SVGEGT. The CDR3 DNA follows: TGTGCCAGCAGTCCCGGGGGCCCGGGAGGCTACACCTTC. Its protein is CASSPGGPGGYTF.

Of note for this clonotype: This could be a read error, since a much larger clone is one nucleotide away. The rearrangement uses TRBV28 and TRBJ1-6, with D hard to call. Germline CDR1 MDHEN, CDR2 SYDVKM. This CDR3 contains 10 residues. With 8 bases removed from V and 18 bases from J, the gap between germline ends came to 14 bases. The CDR3 region is CASGHGRTHF. The CDR3 DNA follows: TGTGCCAGCGGCCATGGGCGGACCCACTTT.

In this sample, this clonotype turned up many times. The chain joins TRBV12-3 or TRBV12-4 to TRBJ2-7; 7 bases map to TRBD1. CDR3 length: 13 residues. Trimming cost V 6 bases and J 4 bases; bases outside gene matches: 6. CDR3 region: CASSPTGEYEQYF. DNA of the CDR3: TGTGCCAGCAGCCCTACAGGGGAGTACGAGCAGTACTTC.

This clonotype was seen repeatedly, ten times or more. The chain joins TRBV7-6 to TRBJ2-3; no firm D call. Trimming removed 3 bases at V and 0 bases at J, with 10 bases between. Germline loops: CDR1 SGHVS, CDR2 FNYEAQ. CDR3 size: 15 residues. This chain's CDR3 is CASSFQPASTDTQYF. In nucleotides, the CDR3 is TGTGCCAGCAGCTTCCAACCAGCTAGCACAGATACGCAGTATTTT.

This clonotype was recorded at least ten times. The rearrangement links TRBV12-3 or TRBV12-4 to TRBJ1-6; D gene unclear. The CDR3 extends over 13 amino acids. Trimming left V 2 bases short and J 7 bases short, with 6 bases between. This CDR3 reads CASSLSGNSPLHF. The CDR3 DNA reads as TGTGCCAGCAGTTTATCCGGGAATTCACCCCTCCACTTT.

This clonotype was seen a few times. The CDR3 loop reads CASSYLGYSNQPQHF. In DNA, the CDR3 is TGTGCCAGCAGTTACTTGGGCTATAGCAATCAGCCCCAGCATTTT. This chain links TRBV6-5 with TRBJ1-5; D gene unclear. Trimming left V 1 base short and J 0 bases short, with 7 bases between. The CDR3 length is 15 residues. The germline V gene has CDR1 MNHEY and CDR2 SVGAGI.

There are a few counts of this clonotype. CDR3 residues: CASRTGATPSASNEKLFF. The CDR3 bases are TGCGCCAGCAGGACAGGGGCGACACCGTCTGCCTCTAATGAAAAACTGTTTTTT. This chain connects TRBV5-1 to TRBJ1-4, with TRBD1 matching 8 bases. V lost 5 bases, J lost 3 bases, and 15 bases stayed unmatched. The germline V gene has CDR1 SGHRS and CDR2 YFSETQ. This CDR3 is 18 amino acids long.

The chain recombines TRBV6-2 or TRBV6-3 with TRBJ1-5, with 9 bases identical to TRBD1. From germline, CDR1 is MNHEY and CDR2 SVGEGT. The CDR3 spans 13 residues. Losses at the gene ends were 7 bases for V and 5 bases for J; bases not matched to a gene: 3. CDR3 nucleotides: TGTGCCAGCATGGACAGGGGTTATCAGCCCCAGCATTTT. This encodes CASMDRGYQPQHF.

This clonotype has just a few counts. This rearrangement joins TRBV7-9 to TRBJ2-7; no definite D call. The CDR3 extends over 12 amino acids. V lost 1 base and J 6 bases, leaving 7 bases between the germline ends. CDR1 is SEHNR and CDR2 is FQNEAQ in the germline V gene (reference sequence). The CDR3 reads CASSLDMGEQYF. The CDR3 nucleotides read TGTGCCAGCAGCTTAGATATGGGCGAGCAGTACTTC.

This sequence joins TRBV28 and TRBJ1-1; D is ambiguous. The CDR3 extends over 12 amino acids. CDR1 and CDR2 (germline): MDHEN, SYDVKM. Trimming took off 7 bases at V and 7 bases at J, with 13 bases between the two ends. The CDR3 reads CASKFGGLEAFF. The CDR3 bases are TGTGCCAGCAAATTTGGAGGCCTTGAAGCTTTCTTT.

This sequence joins TRBV28 and TRBJ1-2, with unresolved D. Germline lookup yields CDR1 MDHEN and CDR2 SYDVKM. There are 14 residues in the CDR3. Deletions cut 6 bases from V and 0 bases from J, with 11 bases between. CDR3 sequence: CASSSVGTNYGYTF. The CDR3 region has the DNA TGTGCCAGCAGCTCAGTCGGAACTAACTATGGCTACACCTTC.

The chain has TRBV3-1 and TRBJ2-7; D assignment may be TRBD1 or TRBD2 (5 bases each). This CDR3 spans 14 amino acids. The V end lost 0 bases, the J end lost 7 bases, and 13 bases lay between the germline ends. Per germline, CDR1 LGHDT and CDR2 YNNKEL (reference sequence). CDR3: CASSQEWDAGEQYF. The CDR3 bases are TGTGCCAGCAGCCAAGAATGGGACGCCGGTGAGCAGTACTTC.

This clonotype was counted ten times or more. This sequence joins TRBV28 and TRBJ1-5; D is unclear. Per germline, CDR1 MDHEN and CDR2 SYDVKM. Trimming shortened V by 6 bases and J by 2 bases, and 11 bases separated the two germline ends. CDR3 length equals 14 residues. CDR3 region: CASSVGSGNQPQHF. Here the CDR3 DNA reads TGTGCCAGCAGCGTCGGCAGCGGCAATCAGCCCCAGCATTTT.